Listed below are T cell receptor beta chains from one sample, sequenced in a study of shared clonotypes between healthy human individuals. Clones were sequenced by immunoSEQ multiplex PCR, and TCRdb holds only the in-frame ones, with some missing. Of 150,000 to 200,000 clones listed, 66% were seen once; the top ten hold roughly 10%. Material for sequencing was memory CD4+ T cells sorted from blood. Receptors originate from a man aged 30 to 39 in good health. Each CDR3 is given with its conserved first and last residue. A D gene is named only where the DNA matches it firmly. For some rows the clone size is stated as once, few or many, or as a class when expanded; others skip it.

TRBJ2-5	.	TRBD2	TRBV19	CASSISAGGTQETQYF	TGTGCCAGTAGTATATCTGCGGGAGGGACGCAAGAGACCCAGTACTTC
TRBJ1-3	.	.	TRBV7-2	CASSSDVRNTIYF	TGTGCCAGCAGCTCAGATGTAAGGAACACCATATATTTT
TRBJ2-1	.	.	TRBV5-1	CASSLVPINEQFF	TGCGCCAGCAGCTTGGTCCCGATCAATGAGCAGTTCTTC
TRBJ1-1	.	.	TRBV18	CASSPSQGPNTEAFF	TGTGCCAGCTCGCCATCACAGGGCCCGAACACTGAAGCTTTCTTT
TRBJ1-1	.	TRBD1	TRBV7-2	CASSGRQGNTEAFF	TGTGCCAGCAGCGGGAGACAGGGGAACACTGAAGCTTTCTTT
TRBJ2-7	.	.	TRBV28	CASGSSGLSYEQYF	TGTGCCAGCGGGAGTAGCGGCCTCTCCTACGAGCAGTACTTC
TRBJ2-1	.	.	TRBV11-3	CASSPFEGLGNEQFF	TGTGCCAGCAGCCCCTTTGAGGGGCTCGGAAATGAGCAGTTCTTC
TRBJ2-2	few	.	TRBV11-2	CASSGGTLQTGELFF	TGTGCCAGCAGCGGGGGGACCCTCCAAACCGGGGAGCTGTTTTTT
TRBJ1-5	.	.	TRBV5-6	CASSSGRGSSNQPQHF	TGTGCCAGCAGCTCCGGACGGGGGAGCAGCAATCAGCCCCAGCATTTT
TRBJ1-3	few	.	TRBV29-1	CSAGDFSGNTIYF	TGCAGCGCCGGCGACTTCTCTGGAAACACCATATATTTT
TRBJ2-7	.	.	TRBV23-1	CASIRSGTNQALGYEQYF	TGCGCCAGCATTCGTTCCGGGACAAACCAAGCCCTAGGCTACGAGCAGTACTTC
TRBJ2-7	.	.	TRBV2	CASLTRGASWDEQYF	TGTGCCAGCCTGACAAGGGGGGCTTCCTGGGACGAGCAGTACTTC
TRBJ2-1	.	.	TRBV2	CASSAEGEGNEQFF	TGTGCCAGCAGTGCGGAGGGCGAAGGCAATGAGCAGTTCTTC
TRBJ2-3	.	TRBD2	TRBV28	CASSFSSGVVDTQYF	TGTGCCAGCAGTTTCTCTAGCGGGGTCGTGGATACGCAGTATTTT
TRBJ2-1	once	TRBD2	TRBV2	CASIATSAGYNEQFF	TGTGCCAGCATAGCCACTAGCGCCGGCTACAATGAGCAGTTCTTC
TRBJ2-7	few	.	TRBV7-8	CASSETLVAYEQYF	TGTGCCAGCAGCGAGACTCTGGTTGCCTACGAGCAGTACTTC
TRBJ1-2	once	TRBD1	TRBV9	CASSEGQGAFSVGYTF	TGTGCCAGCAGCGAGGGACAGGGGGCTTTTTCTGTAGGCTACACCTTC
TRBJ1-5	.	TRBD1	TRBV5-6	CASSYTGTGGQPQHF	TGTGCCAGCAGCTACACCGGGACAGGTGGGCAGCCCCAGCATTTT
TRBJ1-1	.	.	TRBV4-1	CASSQDRRGTEAFF	TGCGCCAGCAGCCAAGACCGGCGAGGCACTGAAGCTTTCTTT
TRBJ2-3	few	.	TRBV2	CASKGGRSTDTQYF	TGTGCCAGCAAGGGCGGGCGGAGCACAGATACGCAGTATTTT
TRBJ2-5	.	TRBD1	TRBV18	CASSPRQGAIETQYF	TGTGCCAGCTCACCGCGACAGGGGGCGATCGAGACCCAGTACTTC
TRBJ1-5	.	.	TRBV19	CASSIVNGPQHF	TGTGCCAGTAGTATAGTTAATGGGCCCCAGCATTTT
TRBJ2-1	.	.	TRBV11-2	CASSWGTSIGEQFF	TGTGCCAGCAGCTGGGGGACGTCCATAGGTGAGCAGTTCTTC
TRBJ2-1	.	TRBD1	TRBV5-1	CASSLETGGAYSEQFF	TGCGCCAGCAGCTTGGAGACAGGGGGCGCTTATAGTGAGCAGTTCTTC
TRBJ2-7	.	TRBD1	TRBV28	CASSSPGQTIYEQYF	TGTGCCAGCAGTTCACCGGGACAGACCATCTACGAGCAGTACTTC
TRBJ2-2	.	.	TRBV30	CAWRGGLWKVGELFF	TGTGCCTGGAGAGGGGGTCTCTGGAAGGTCGGGGAGCTGTTTTTT
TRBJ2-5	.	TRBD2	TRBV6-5	CASSKREGQETQYF	TGTGCCAGCAGTAAGCGGGAGGGCCAAGAGACCCAGTACTTC
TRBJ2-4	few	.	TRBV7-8	CASSVTPQYGRKNIQYF	TGTGCCAGCAGCGTTACCCCTCAGTATGGCAGGAAAAACATTCAGTACTTC
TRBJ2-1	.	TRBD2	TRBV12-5	CASGWTGTSYNEQFF	TGTGCTAGTGGTTGGACCGGGACTAGCTACAATGAGCAGTTCTTC
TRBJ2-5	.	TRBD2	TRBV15	CATSAPRGLAGAETQYF	TGTGCCACCAGCGCCCCAAGGGGCCTAGCGGGAGCCGAGACCCAGTACTTC
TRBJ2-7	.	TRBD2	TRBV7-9	CASSFGGTSHEQYF	TGTGCCAGCAGCTTCGGGGGGACTAGCCACGAGCAGTACTTC
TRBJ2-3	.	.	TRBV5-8	CASSAEAGRSTDTQYF	TGTGCCAGCAGCGCCGAGGCGGGGCGGAGTACAGATACGCAGTATTTT
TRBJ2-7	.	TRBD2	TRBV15	CATSRREGSSYEQYF	TGTGCCACCAGCAGGAGGGAGGGGTCCTCCTACGAGCAGTACTTC
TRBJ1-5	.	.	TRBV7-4	CASSLEASNQPQHF	TGTGCCAGCAGCTTAGAAGCTAGTAATCAGCCCCAGCATTTT